Listed below are T cell receptor beta chains from one sample, sequenced in a study of beta chain features in type 1 diabetes. Sequencing was performed with immunoSEQ multiplex PCR; in TCRdb, only in-frame clones are kept and a portion is missing. The sample records about 160,000 clones, 8% to 8.5% being singletons. The sample was central memory CD4+ T cells from blood. All receptors come from a woman between 18 and 29 years old with type 1 diabetes. Both conserved end residues are part of each CDR3. D genes are given only for firm matches. Clone size is shown for a subset of rows, as once, few, many or a class of expanded clone.

15 | TRBJ2-1 | TRBV7-9 | few | TRBD1 | CASRGRDRRYNEQFF | TGTGCCAGCAGGGGCCGGGACAGGAGGTACAATGAGCAGTTCTTC
14 | TRBJ2-7 | TRBV19 | few | TRBD1 | CASSPTGVPYEQYF | TGTGCCAGTAGCCCGACAGGGGTCCCGTACGAGCAGTACTTC
13 | TRBJ1-2 | TRBV7-2 | once | TRBD1 | CASSPDRNYGYTF | TGTGCCAGCAGCCCGGACAGGAACTATGGCTACACCTTC
14 | TRBJ2-7 | TRBV5-6 | few | NA | CASSLLAGRGEQYF | TGTGCCAGCAGCTTGTTGGCAGGAAGGGGCGAGCAGTACTTC
17 | TRBJ1-5 | TRBV7-2 | few | NA | CASSPRGGTGSNQPQHF | TGTGCCAGCAGCCCCCGGGGAGGAACAGGTAGCAATCAGCCCCAGCATTTT
16 | TRBJ2-2 | TRBV29-1 | few | NA | CSVVGGPSPVTGELFF | TGCAGCGTTGTCGGTGGGCCAAGCCCGGTCACCGGGGAGCTGTTTTTT
13 | TRBJ1-2 | TRBV25-1 | few | NA | CASSESGGSYYTF | TGTGCCAGCAGTGAATCTGGCGGATCATACTACACCTTC
11 | TRBJ1-4 | TRBV2 | NA | NA | CASSVGEKLFF | TGTGCCAGCAGTGTCGGGGAAAAACTGTTTTTT
16 | TRBJ2-7 | TRBV11-2 | few | TRBD1 | CASSLGAGQGAKEQYF | TGTGCCAGCAGCTTAGGGGCAGGACAGGGGGCTAAAGAGCAGTACTTC
15 | TRBJ2-5 | TRBV2 | few | TRBD2 | CATKGLAGGGETQYF | TGTGCCACCAAGGGACTAGCGGGGGGAGGGGAGACCCAGTACTTC
14 | TRBJ1-2 | TRBV15 | few | NA | CATSRGAMSVGYTF | TGTGCCACCAGCAGAGGGGCTATGTCGGTTGGCTACACCTTC
15 | TRBJ2-7 | TRBV11-2 | few | TRBD2 | CASSSSGGSYYEQYF | TGTGCCAGCAGCTCCAGCGGGGGGTCTTATTACGAGCAGTACTTC
13 | TRBJ1-5 | TRBV27 | many | NA | CASSEAGGKPQHF | TGTGCCAGCAGTGAGGCGGGGGGCAAGCCCCAGCATTTT
14 | TRBJ2-5 | TRBV4-2 | NA | TRBD1 | CASSLQGAVETQYF | TGTGCCAGCAGCCTACAGGGGGCAGTTGAGACCCAGTACTTC
15 | TRBJ2-1 | TRBV11-3 | once | TRBD2 | CASSLIAGPYNEQFF | TGTGCCAGCAGCTTAATAGCGGGACCCTACAATGAGCAGTTCTTC